The clone carrying this T cell receptor beta chain was detected many times. TCRdb redid the calling of the 5' RACE reads with MiXCR, one entry per CDR3 protein. The table shows roughly 50,000 distinct CDR3 sequences, with 12% occurring only once. This specimen comes from a study of T-cell memory formation after mild COVID-19. V was cut by 5 bases and J by 8 bases, with 19 bases left in between. The length of the CDR3 is 15 residues. Germline V lookup: CDR1 SGHTA, CDR2 FQGNSA. The rearrangement uses TRBV7-2 and TRBJ2-4; either TRBD1 or TRBD2 may fit D (5 bases each). The sequenced sample was PBMCs or a T cell subset sorted from them (not recorded which). The receptor comes from a man between 18 and 35 years old who had mild COVID-19 (a few samples of this study predate the infection). Cell type and time point are not known. CDR3 nucleotides: TGTGCCAGCAGCCGTCAGCCCCGGCTGGGGGACATTCAGTACTTC. It codes for CASSRQPRLGDIQYF.